The clone carrying this T cell receptor (beta chain) was seen a few times. No antigen is known for it. Only healthy Caucasians were enrolled as donors. TCRdb independently ran MiXCR on the 5' RACE reads; one entry per CDR3 protein. The repertoire holds 450,000 to 650,000 distinct CDR3 sequences, over 12% seen once, with 0.44% in the top ten. The data were obtained in a study of identical twins. Study-wide points: Twins shared out-of-frame alpha sequences with excess low generation probability.

The germline V gene encodes CDR1 SEHNR and CDR2 FQNEAQ (reference sequence). The trim removed 3 bases at V and 3 bases at J, leaving 6 bases unmatched. The CDR3 length is 17 residues. The same data also went into a second study, on yellow fever vaccine responses in identical twins.

The sequence was obtained from a woman aged 18-30 years in good health. The chain carries TRBV7-9 and TRBJ2-2, with TRBD2 matching 11 bases. The specimen sequenced was CD4+ T cells sorted from blood. The CDR3 DNA is TGTGCCAGCAGCTTCACTAGCGGGGGTACCCACACCGGGGAGCTGTTTTTT. Translated: CASSFTSGGTHTGELFF.